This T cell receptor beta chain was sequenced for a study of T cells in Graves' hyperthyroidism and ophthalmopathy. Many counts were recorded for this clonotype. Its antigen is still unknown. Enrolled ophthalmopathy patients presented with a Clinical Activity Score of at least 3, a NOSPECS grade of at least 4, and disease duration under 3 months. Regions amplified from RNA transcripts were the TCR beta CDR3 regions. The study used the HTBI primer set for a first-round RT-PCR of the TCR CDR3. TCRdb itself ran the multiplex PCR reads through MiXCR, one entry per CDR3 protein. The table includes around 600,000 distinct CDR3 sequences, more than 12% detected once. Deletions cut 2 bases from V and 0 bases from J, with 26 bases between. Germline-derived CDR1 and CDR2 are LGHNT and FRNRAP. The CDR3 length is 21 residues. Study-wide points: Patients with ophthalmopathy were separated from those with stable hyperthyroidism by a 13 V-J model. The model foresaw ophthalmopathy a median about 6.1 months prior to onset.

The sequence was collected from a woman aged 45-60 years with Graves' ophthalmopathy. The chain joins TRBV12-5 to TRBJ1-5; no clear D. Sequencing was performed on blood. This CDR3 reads CASGLYPIQDGGINSNQPQHF. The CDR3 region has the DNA TGTGCTAGTGGTTTGTATCCAATACAAGACGGAGGGATTAATAGCAATCAGCCCCAGCATTTT.